This is a list of T cell receptor beta chains from one sample in a study of cytomegalovirus exposure and HLA in healthy donors. The table came from immunoSEQ multiplex PCR; TCRdb's copy has only in-frame clones and leaves some out. The sample yields 90,000 to 120,000 clones, around 82% seen once. The sequenced material came from PBMCs. The receptors come from a woman in her forties in good health and CMV-seronegative. Each CDR3 is given with its conserved first and last residue. D genes are given only for firm matches. Part of the rows lack a size; the others show once, few, many or a class for expanded clones.

D,V,J,size,DNA,CDR3
-,TRBV7-9,TRBJ2-1,-,TGTGCCAGCAGCATAAATGAGCAGTTCTTC,CASSINEQFF
-,TRBV9,TRBJ1-2,-,TGTGCCAGCAGCGTCCTACAGGGCCTAGCTGATGGCTACACCTTC,CASSVLQGLADGYTF
-,TRBV19,TRBJ1-5,-,TGTGCCAGTAGTATAGCTTTCAGGGTTGGCAATCAGCCCCAGCATTTT,CASSIAFRVGNQPQHF
TRBD2,TRBV28,TRBJ2-1,-,TGTGCCAGCAGTCTACCACTAGCGGGATTGAACAATGAGCAGTTCTTC,CASSLPLAGLNNEQFF
-,TRBV6-5,TRBJ2-1,-,TGTGCCAGCAGTTACTCGCGGGATCCCTACAATGAGCAGTTCTTC,CASSYSRDPYNEQFF
TRBD2,TRBV7-2,TRBJ2-7,-,TGTGCCAGCAGCTCCAGCGGGGGCTTTTACGAGCAGTACTTC,CASSSSGGFYEQYF
TRBD1,TRBV9,TRBJ1-6,-,TGTGCCAGCAGCGTTGGACAGGGAGCTTCACCCCTCCACTTT,CASSVGQGASPLHF
-,TRBV7-9,TRBJ2-1,-,TGTGCCAGCAGCTTAGTTTATCTACAGGGACGCAATGAGCAGTTCTTC,CASSLVYLQGRNEQFF
-,TRBV7-3,TRBJ2-1,-,TGTGCCAGCAGCTTGGGGGGAGTTCGCTACAATGAGCAGTTCTTC,CASSLGGVRYNEQFF
-,TRBV4-3,TRBJ1-3,-,TGCGCCAGCAGCCAAGTCTACGGTGGAAACACCATATATTTT,CASSQVYGGNTIYF
TRBD2,TRBV7-9,TRBJ2-3,once,TGTGCCAGCAGCCCCTCCGTAGCGGGAGGGTCAGATACGCAGTATTTT,CASSPSVAGGSDTQYF
-,TRBV28,TRBJ2-2,-,TGTGCCAGCAGTTCTATAACCGGGGAGCTGTTTTTT,CASSSITGELFF